This T cell receptor beta chain comes out of a study of regulatory T cells in long-lasting Graves disease. Trimming shortened V by 4 bases and J by 7 bases, and 13 bases separated the two germline ends. The CDR3 length is 14 residues. From germline, CDR1 is MNHNS and CDR2 SASEGT. This clonotype was recorded a few times. This sample's time point: newly diagnosed GD, antithyroid drugs for less than 3 months. The TCR library used RNA extracted from PBMCs. Libraries of TCR beta came from iRepertoire HTBI primers plus Arm-PCR of CDR3 regions. TCRdb fed the multiplex PCR reads into MiXCR, producing one record per CDR3 protein. The sample holds around 480,000 distinct CDR3 sequences; about 16% are singletons and the top ten take 12%. Separately, the same data were catalogued under a study of T cells in Graves' hyperthyroidism and ophthalmopathy.

This specimen consisted of peripheral blood mononuclear cells (PBMCs), obtained at new diagnosis, from a patient treated with antithyroid drugs. The TCR originated in a man aged 35 to 55 with Graves disease. The rearrangement links TRBV6-1 to TRBJ2-2; D not resolved. The CDR3 sequence: CASSVSTGHGELFF. The CDR3 DNA follows: TGTGCCAGCAGTGTCTCGACGGGTCACGGGGAGCTGTTTTTT.